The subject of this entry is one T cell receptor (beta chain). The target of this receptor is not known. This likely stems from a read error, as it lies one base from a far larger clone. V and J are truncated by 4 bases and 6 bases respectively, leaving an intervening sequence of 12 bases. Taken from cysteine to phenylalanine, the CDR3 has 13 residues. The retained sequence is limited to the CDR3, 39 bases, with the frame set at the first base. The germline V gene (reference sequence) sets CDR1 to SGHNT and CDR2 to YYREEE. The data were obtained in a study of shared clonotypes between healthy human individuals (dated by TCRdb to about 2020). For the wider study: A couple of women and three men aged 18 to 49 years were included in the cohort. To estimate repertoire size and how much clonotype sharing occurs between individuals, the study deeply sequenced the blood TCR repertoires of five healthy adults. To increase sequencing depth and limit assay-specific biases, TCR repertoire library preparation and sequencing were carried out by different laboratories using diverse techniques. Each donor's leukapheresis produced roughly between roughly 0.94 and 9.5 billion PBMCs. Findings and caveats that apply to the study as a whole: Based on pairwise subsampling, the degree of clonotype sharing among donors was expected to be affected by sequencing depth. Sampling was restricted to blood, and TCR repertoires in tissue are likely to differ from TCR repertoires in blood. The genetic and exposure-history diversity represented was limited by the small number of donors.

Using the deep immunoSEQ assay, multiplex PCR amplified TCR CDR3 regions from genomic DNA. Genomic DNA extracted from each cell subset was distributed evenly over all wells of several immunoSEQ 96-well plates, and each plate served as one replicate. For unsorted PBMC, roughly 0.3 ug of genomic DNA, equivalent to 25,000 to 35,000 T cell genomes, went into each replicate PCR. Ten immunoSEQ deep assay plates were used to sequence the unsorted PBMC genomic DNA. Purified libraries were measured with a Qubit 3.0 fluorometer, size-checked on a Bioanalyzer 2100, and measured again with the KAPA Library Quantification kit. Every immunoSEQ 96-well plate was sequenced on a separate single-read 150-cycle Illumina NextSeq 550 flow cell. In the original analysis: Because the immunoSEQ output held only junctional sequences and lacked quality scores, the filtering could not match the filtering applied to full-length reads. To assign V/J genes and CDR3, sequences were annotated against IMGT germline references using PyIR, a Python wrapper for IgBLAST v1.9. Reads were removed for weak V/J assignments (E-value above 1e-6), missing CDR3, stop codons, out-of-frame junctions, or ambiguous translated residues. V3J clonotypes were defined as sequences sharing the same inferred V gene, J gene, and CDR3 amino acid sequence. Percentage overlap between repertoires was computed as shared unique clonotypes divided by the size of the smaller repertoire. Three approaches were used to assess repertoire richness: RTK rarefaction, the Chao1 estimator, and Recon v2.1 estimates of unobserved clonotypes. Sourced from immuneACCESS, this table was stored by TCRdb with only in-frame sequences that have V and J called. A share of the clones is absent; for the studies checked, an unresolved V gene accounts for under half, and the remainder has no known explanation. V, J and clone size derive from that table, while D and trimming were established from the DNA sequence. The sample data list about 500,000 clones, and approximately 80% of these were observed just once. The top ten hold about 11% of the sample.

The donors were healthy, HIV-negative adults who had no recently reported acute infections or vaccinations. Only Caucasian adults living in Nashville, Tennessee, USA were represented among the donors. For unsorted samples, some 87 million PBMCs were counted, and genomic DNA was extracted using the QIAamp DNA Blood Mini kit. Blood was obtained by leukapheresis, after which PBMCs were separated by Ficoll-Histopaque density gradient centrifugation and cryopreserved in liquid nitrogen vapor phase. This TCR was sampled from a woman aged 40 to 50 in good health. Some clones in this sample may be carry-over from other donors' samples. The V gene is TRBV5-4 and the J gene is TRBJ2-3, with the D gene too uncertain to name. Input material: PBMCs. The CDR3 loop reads CASSSYRFDTQYF. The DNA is TGTGCCAGCAGCAGCTACCGGTTCGATACGCAGTATTTT.